One sample yielded the 23 T cell receptor beta chains listed below, sequenced in a study of T cells in Graves' hyperthyroidism and ophthalmopathy. The investigators amplified TCR beta CDR3 regions from RNA transcripts. The primer set for the first-round RT-PCR of the TCR CDR3 was HTBI. From the multiplex PCR reads, TCRdb called clonotypes with MiXCR, one entry per CDR3 protein. The sample contains roughly 570,000 distinct CDR3 sequences, roughly 46% of which appear only once. Sequenced: peripheral blood or thyroid tissue (not recorded which). The receptors originated from a young woman with Graves' hyperthyroidism.

A remark on this clonotype: One base away lies a much larger clone, so this may be a sequencing read error. The V call is TRBV27, the J call TRBJ1-6, with 7 bases that match TRBD1. Germline CDR1 is MNHEY and CDR2 is SMNVEV (reference sequence). The CDR3 extends over 16 amino acids. In DNA, the CDR3 is TGTACCAGCAGCGGGTTACAGGGGATTGATAATTCACCCCTCCACTTT. As protein: CTSSGLQGIDNSPLHF.

The chain employs TRBV12-3 or TRBV12-4 and TRBJ2-5; 10 bases are shared with TRBD1. With V trimmed by 3 bases and J by 5 bases, 6 bases remained unmatched. CDR3 length: 15 residues. Here the CDR3 reads CASSLRQGAVETQYF. CDR3 nucleotides: TGTGCCAGCAGTTTGAGACAGGGGGCGGTCGAGACCCAGTACTTC.

This clonotype has more than one count but fewer than ten. The junction differs from germline at one of its ends, possibly a read error. The CDR3 here is CSARGGRTEAFF. The CDR3 DNA follows: TGCAGTGCGAGAGGGGGCCGCACTGAAGCTTTCTTT. V is TRBV20-1 and J is TRBJ1-1; 7 bases line up with TRBD1. Germline V gene lookup returns CDR1 DFQATT and CDR2 SNEGSKA (reference sequence). CDR3 length: 12 residues.

The chain uses TRBV10-3 and TRBJ2-7, with D perhaps matching TRBD1 (6 bases). Germline values: CDR1 ENHRY, CDR2 SYGVKD. Trimming pared 0 bases from V and 5 bases from J, leaving 11 bases between. The CDR3 spans 14 residues. CDR3 amino acids: CAISESLGDNEQYF. Here the CDR3 DNA reads TGTGCCATCAGTGAGTCGTTAGGGGACAACGAGCAGTACTTC.

This clonotype was seen many times. The chain uses TRBV7-2 and TRBJ1-1; D not certain. Per germline, CDR1 SGHTA and CDR2 FQGNSA. CDR3 size: 13 residues. The V end lost 1 base, the J end lost 8 bases, and 11 bases lay between the germline ends. This CDR3 is CASSLGGTLEAFF. In DNA form, the CDR3 reads TGTGCCAGCAGCTTAGGGGGTACCCTCGAAGCTTTCTTT.

The table lists this clonotype with a few counts. CDR3 nucleotide sequence: TGCAGTGCTAGAGAGACCGGGACCCCAGGGGAGACCCAGTACTTC. Protein: CSARETGTPGETQYF. This chain links TRBV20-1 with TRBJ2-5; D is tentatively TRBD1 or TRBD2 (5 bases each). This CDR3 has 15 amino acids. In germline, CDR1 is DFQATT, CDR2 SNEGSKA (reference sequence). The V end was cut by 0 bases, the J end by 5 bases, with 16 bases between.

This clonotype was observed at least ten times. The chain has TRBV11-2 and TRBJ1-1, with D maybe TRBD1 (6 bases). CDR3 size: 12 residues. Trimming took off 1 base at V and 11 bases at J, with 11 bases between the two ends. Germline assignment: CDR1 SGHAT and CDR2 FQNNGV. The CDR3 DNA reads TGTGCCAGCAGCTTAGGGGGGGCAGCGGCTTTCTTT. Encoded protein: CASSLGGAAAFF. Full variable domain (missing parts from reference TRBV11-2 and TRBJ1-1): EAGVAQSPRYKIIEKRQSVAFWCNPISGHATLYWYQQILGQGPKLLIQFQNNGVVDDSQLPKDRFSAERLKGVDSTLKIQPAKLEDSAVYLCASSLGGAAAFFGQGTRLTVV.

The chain recombines TRBV12-3 or TRBV12-4 with TRBJ2-7; D tentatively reads TRBD1 or TRBD2 (5 bases each). There are 14 residues in the CDR3. V lost 8 bases to trimming and J lost 6 bases, with 20 bases between them. CDR3: CASSPKGPPTEQYF. The CDR3 region has the DNA TGTGCCAGCTCACCAAAGGGACCCCCCACCGAGCAGTACTTC.

Many counts were recorded for this clonotype. The chain employs TRBV18 and TRBJ2-7, with 14 bases matching TRBD2. The CDR3 covers 15 residues. V dropped 3 bases and J dropped 2; count of bases not matched to a gene: 0. The V gene's germline CDR1 is KGHSH and CDR2 LQKENI. CDR3 DNA sequence: TGTGCCAGCTCACCGACTAGCGGGAGGGCCTACGAGCAGTACTTC. Amino acids: CASSPTSGRAYEQYF. The entire variable domain, with the rest obtained from reference TRBV18 and TRBJ2-7, is as follows: NAGVMQNPRHLVRRRGQEARLRCSPMKGHSHVYWYRQLPEEGLKFMVYLQKENIIDESGMPKERFSAEFPKEGPSILRIQQVVRGDSAAYFCASSPTSGRAYEQYFGPGTRLTVT.

V usage is TRBV20-1 and J usage is TRBJ1-1; possibly TRBD1 for D (5 bases). The CDR3 covers 18 residues. The germline CDR1 and CDR2 sequences are DFQATT and SNEGSKA (reference sequence). V was shortened by 5 bases and J by 0 bases, with 25 bases between the two germline ends. For the CDR3, the DNA is TGCAGTGCTGAACGGGACGGCGGACCCGGGGAGCTGAACACTGAAGCTTTCTTT. Residues: CSAERDGGPGELNTEAFF.

The chain has TRBV19 and TRBJ2-3, with TRBD2 matching over 9 bases. Germline loops: CDR1 LNHDA, CDR2 SQIVND (reference sequence). V shed 7 bases, J shed 10 bases, and the junction held 9 bases outside the gene matches. The CDR3 covers 13 residues. In nucleotides, the CDR3 is TGTGCCAGTAAGGCTAGCGGGACTTTGGCGCAGTATTTT. Translating it yields CASKASGTLAQYF.

This clonotype was picked up a small number of times. The chain links TRBV27 to TRBJ1-6; no clear D gene. The CDR3 spans 12 residues. Trimming removed 5 bases from V and 12 bases from J, with 11 bases in between. CDR1 and CDR2 from the germline V gene are MNHEY and SMNVEV (reference sequence). The CDR3 loop reads CASSSTRLPLHF. The CDR3 DNA sequence: TGTGCCAGCAGTAGTACACGGTTACCCCTCCACTTT.

This rearrangement joins TRBV20-1 to TRBJ2-5; tentatively, D is TRBD1 or TRBD2 (6 bases each). The ends were cut back, 3 bases at V and 5 bases at J, with 13 bases in the middle. Germline V gives CDR1 DFQATT, CDR2 SNEGSKA (reference sequence). The CDR3 runs to 13 residues. The CDR3 loop reads CSASRGEEETQYF. The CDR3 nucleotides are TGCAGTGCTAGTAGGGGGGAGGAGGAGACCCAGTACTTC.

The chain links TRBV29-1 to TRBJ1-3; D call uncertain. V dropped 8 bases and J dropped 4 bases, with 12 bases sitting between them. Germline-derived CDR1 and CDR2 are SQVTM and ANQGSEA. This CDR3 spans 12 amino acids. The CDR3 region has the DNA TGCAGCAGCATCTGGGCGGGAAACACCATATATTTT. This translates into CSSIWAGNTIYF.

V is TRBV7-3 and J is TRBJ1-1; D is possibly TRBD1 (5 bases). CDR1 is SGHTA, CDR2 FQGTGA, per germline. This CDR3 contains 10 residues. V gave up 5 bases and J gave up 13 bases, with 11 bases separating them. CDR3 sequence reads: CASSPRGVFF. CDR3 nucleotides: TGTGCCAGCAGCCCCCGGGGGGTTTTCTTT.

In the case of this clonotype: A much larger clone sits a single nucleotide away, making a read error possible. The chain couples TRBV27 to TRBJ2-7; 7 bases align to TRBD2. This CDR3 is built from 13 residues. The germline V gene has CDR1 MNHEY and CDR2 SMNVEV (reference sequence). J gave up 5 bases and V 5 bases, and 6 bases lay outside the gene matches. Here the CDR3 DNA reads TGTGCCAGCAGTACCTGGGAGGGCCACGAGCAGTACTTC. This translates into CASSTWEGHEQYF.

This clonotype appeared many times. This sequence joins TRBV9 and TRBJ2-7; possible D gene TRBD2, 6 bases. Germline V gene sequence: CDR1 SGDLS, CDR2 YYNGEE. This CDR3 contains 13 residues. Trimming shortened V by 1 base and J by 5 bases, and 10 bases separated the two germline ends. The CDR3 here is CASSVSAGNEQYF. The CDR3 bases are TGTGCCAGCAGCGTATCCGCGGGAAACGAGCAGTACTTC.

For this clonotype: At one of its ends the junction is not consistent with the germline gene, which may arise from a read error. V usage is TRBV7-7 and J usage is TRBJ1-2, with D perhaps TRBD1 (6 bases). Germline CDR1 and CDR2: SSHAT and FNYEAQ (reference sequence). The CDR3 totals 13 residues. The CDR3 is CASSNGGDYGYTF. Here the CDR3 DNA reads TGTGCTAGCAGCAACGGGGGCGACTATGGCTACACCTTC.

This clonotype showed up many times. V and J are TRBV15 and TRBJ2-7, with D hard to call. Trimming took 0 bases from V and 4 from J, leaving 10 bases between them. This CDR3 comprises 14 residues. The germline V gene has CDR1 LNHNV and CDR2 YYDKDF (reference sequence). This chain's CDR3 is CATSRDTARYEQYF. The CDR3 DNA reads TGTGCCACCAGCAGAGACACAGCTCGGTACGAGCAGTACTTC. Together with reference TRBV15 and TRBJ2-7, the CDR3 gives the full variable domain: DAMVIQNPRYQVTQFGKPVTLSCSQTLNHNVMYWYQQKSSQAPKLLFHYYDKDFNNEADTPDNFQSRRPNTSFCFLDIRSPGLGDTAMYLCATSRDTARYEQYFGPGTRLTVT.

This clonotype was detected only a few times. The chain employs TRBV29-1 and TRBJ2-1, with D perhaps TRBD2 (6 bases). Trimming pared 7 bases from V and 0 bases from J, leaving 10 bases between. CDR3 size: 13 residues. Germline V gene lookup returns CDR1 SQVTM and CDR2 ANQGSEA. The CDR3 here is CSAHGSSYNEQFF. CDR3 in DNA: TGCAGCGCACACGGGAGCTCCTACAATGAGCAGTTCTTC.

This clonotype was counted ten times or more. V is TRBV19 and J is TRBJ2-1, with 13 bases that match TRBD2. Germline V gives CDR1 LNHDA, CDR2 SQIVND (reference sequence). This CDR3 spans 15 amino acids. V was clipped by 7 bases and J by 5 bases; unmatched bases: 5. DNA for the CDR3: TGTGCCAGTACCATACTAGCGGGAGGGGACAATGAGCAGTTCTTC. It codes for CASTILAGGDNEQFF.

This chain links TRBV24-1 with TRBJ2-1; 9 bases agree with TRBD1. With V trimmed by 0 bases and J by 2 bases, 4 bases remained unmatched. CDR3 size: 17 residues. Germline V gene lookup returns CDR1 KGHDR and CDR2 SFDVKD. CDR3 sequence (DNA): TGTGCCACCAGTGATTTGGAGGGACAGGGCCCCTACAATGAGCAGTTCTTC. Encoded protein: CATSDLEGQGPYNEQFF.

This clonotype came up many times. Germline and junction disagree at one end, which may indicate a read error. V and J are TRBV7-7 and TRBJ2-5; possibly TRBD1 for D (5 bases). CDR1 and CDR2 from the germline V gene are SSHAT and FNYEAQ (reference sequence). This CDR3 comprises 14 residues. The CDR3 region has the DNA TGTGCTAGCAGCCCTCGAGTAGGGGAAGAGACCCAGTACTTC. Amino acid sequence: CASSPRVGEETQYF.